This T cell receptor beta chain was profiled in a study of cytomegalovirus exposure and HLA in healthy donors. Study findings and constraints: A classifier reportedly called cytomegalovirus status with high sensitivity and specificity.

The CDR3 contains 15 residues. CDR1 and CDR2 (germline): SGHNT, YYREEE (reference sequence). V lost 1 base, J lost 6 bases, and 14 bases lay in between. The PCR contained 60 Vbeta and 13 Jbeta primers. Assay used: immunoSEQ multiplex PCR; TCRdb lists only in-frame clones, some missing. The sample holds approximately 150,000 clones, 75% seen once. As to this clone: Its antigen is unknown.

This receptor was identified in a male donor in good health and CMV-seronegative. The sequenced material came from PBMCs. This chain connects TRBV5-4 to TRBJ2-4; TRBD2 might be the D (6 bases). In nucleotides, the CDR3 is TGTGCCAGCAGCTTGAGGAACGGGCGGGGAAACATTCAGTACTTC. The encoded protein is CASSLRNGRGNIQYF.